These 17 T cell receptor beta chains originate from one sample sequenced in a study of beta chain features in type 1 diabetes. Findings and caveats of the study: Within each of all four CD4+ subsets, Type 1 diabetes patients had TCRB CDR3s that were moderately but significantly shorter.

Antigen specificity for these receptors is unknown. As every portion of the isolated RNA was reverse transcribed, the sequencing read expressed TCRB transcripts. Libraries were prepared by immunoSEQ multiplex PCR; TCRdb keeps only in-frame clonotypes and omits some of them. The sample includes around 650,000 clones, about an eighth of them seen just once. The sequenced material came from naive CD4+ T cells from blood. The origin of the receptors is a man aged 25-40 years with type 1 diabetes.

This clone was seen more than once but under ten times. This sequence joins TRBV9 and TRBJ2-7, with TRBD1 identical over 8 bases. Per the germline V gene, CDR1 is SGDLS and CDR2 is YYNGEE. The CDR3 runs 14 residues. V lost 4 bases, J lost 3 bases, and 6 bases stayed unmatched. The CDR3 nucleotides are TGTGCCAGCAGCCCTGGGACAGGAAGCTACGAGCAGTACTTC. Encoded protein: CASSPGTGSYEQYF.

The chain recombines TRBV7-9 with TRBJ2-3; 7 bases align to TRBD2. Germline V gives CDR1 SEHNR, CDR2 FQNEAQ (reference sequence). The ends lost 1 base at V and 5 bases at J; junction bases unmatched: 12. The CDR3 length is 17 residues. CDR3 amino acids: CASSLGQASGNRDTQYF. The CDR3 DNA sequence: TGTGCCAGCAGCTTAGGCCAGGCTAGCGGAAACCGAGATACGCAGTATTTT.

The chain employs TRBV4-2 and TRBJ1-1; D perhaps matches TRBD1 (5 bases). Germline V gene lookup returns CDR1 LGHNA and CDR2 YNFKEQ. With 0 bases removed from V and 3 bases from J, the gap between germline ends came to 17 bases. This CDR3 spans 17 amino acids. The CDR3 loop reads CASSQDRGQVSDTEAFF. The CDR3 DNA reads TGTGCCAGCAGCCAAGATCGGGGCCAGGTATCGGACACTGAAGCTTTCTTT.

The chain recombines TRBV27 with TRBJ2-5; D gene ambiguous. The J call is doubtful: the DNA matches TRBJ2-7 better. This CDR3 has 14 residues. Germline V gene lookup returns CDR1 MNHEY and CDR2 SMNVEV (reference sequence). CDR3 loop: CASSPSLSGYEQYF. Written as DNA, the CDR3 is TGTGCCAGCAGTCCCTCCTTGAGTGGGTACGAGCAGTACTTC.

J is TRBJ1-4 and V is TRBV11-3, with D hard to call. The germline V and J ends were trimmed by 5 bases and 1 base, with 8 bases remaining between them. Germline V gene data show CDR1 as SGHNT and CDR2 as YENEEA. The CDR3 runs 14 residues. The CDR3 coding sequence is TGTGCCAGCAGCCCCATGGGAACTAATGAAAAACTGTTTTTT. It is translated as CASSPMGTNEKLFF.

The chain is built from TRBV7-2 and TRBJ1-2; D unresolved. The V end was cut by 2 bases, the J end by 5 bases, with 6 bases between. Germline assignment: CDR1 SGHTA and CDR2 FQGNSA. The CDR3 contains 12 residues. CDR3 sequence reads: CASSLRQYGYTF. CDR3 DNA sequence: TGTGCCAGCAGCTTAAGGCAGTATGGCTACACCTTC.

The sample holds a few counts of this clone. The chain recombines TRBV6-5 with TRBJ2-7; D assignment may be TRBD1 or TRBD2 (5 bases each). Trimming took 0 bases from V and 5 from J, leaving 17 bases between them. Germline assignment: CDR1 MNHEY and CDR2 SVGAGI. There are 16 residues in the CDR3. The CDR3 region is CASSYSGLARVNEQYF. The CDR3 coding sequence is TGTGCCAGCAGTTACTCAGGGCTAGCCAGGGTCAACGAGCAGTACTTC.

This rearrangement joins TRBV27 to TRBJ2-7, with D possibly being TRBD2 (6 bases). The germline CDR1 and CDR2 sequences are MNHEY and SMNVEV (reference sequence). The V and J ends lost 5 bases and 2 bases respectively, with 22 bases between them. The CDR3 is made up of 17 amino acids. CDR3 coding DNA: TGTGCCAGCAGTCGAGTTACGCCGAGACTAGAGACCTACGAGCAGTACTTC. Translated, it gives CASSRVTPRLETYEQYF.

This chain links TRBV6-5 with TRBJ1-5; D is unclear. Germline CDR1 reads MNHEY; CDR2 reads SVGAGI. This CDR3 is built from 14 residues. V was cut by 4 bases and J by 2 bases, with 9 bases left in between. The chain's CDR3 is CASSFQNGNQPQHF. For the CDR3, the DNA is TGTGCCAGCAGTTTCCAAAACGGCAATCAGCCCCAGCATTTT.

The V and J genes are TRBV19 and TRBJ2-3, with D uncertain. Trimming left V 0 bases short and J 4 bases short, with 5 bases between. The CDR3 length is 13 residues. Germline V lookup: CDR1 LNHDA, CDR2 SQIVND (reference sequence). CDR3 in DNA: TGTGCCAGTAGTATAGATCAGGCAGATACGCAGTATTTT. Protein product: CASSIDQADTQYF.

The V call is TRBV4-3, the J call TRBJ2-7, with 7 positions matching TRBD1. The CDR3 is made up of 14 amino acids. CDR1 LGHNA and CDR2 YSLEER come from the germline V gene. V shed 5 bases, J shed 7 bases, and the junction held 11 bases outside the gene matches. The CDR3 DNA reads TGCGCCAGCAGCAATGGACAGGATAATCGGGAGCAGTACTTC. The encoded protein is CASSNGQDNREQYF.

This clone turned up a few times. V is TRBV7-2 and J is TRBJ1-1, with 7 bases that match TRBD1. From germline, CDR1 is SGHTA and CDR2 FQGNSA. The CDR3 runs 14 residues. J lost 3 bases, V lost 4 bases, and 5 bases had no gene match. CDR3 nucleotide sequence: TGTGCCAGCAGCTCTATAGACAGGGACACTGAAGCTTTCTTT. It is translated as CASSSIDRDTEAFF. The full variable domain, its missing parts supplied by reference TRBV7-2 and TRBJ1-1, is GAGVSQSPSNKVTEKGKDVELRCDPISGHTALYWYRQSLGQGLEFLIYFQGNSAPDKSGLPSDRFSAERTGGSVSTLTIQRTQQEDSAVYLCASSSIDRDTEAFFGQGTRLTVV.

This clone came up a few times. The gene calls are TRBV7-3 and TRBJ1-4; D gene uncertain. This CDR3 has 12 residues. Trimming took off 8 bases at V and 6 bases at J, with 10 bases between the two ends. The V gene's germline CDR1 is SGHTA and CDR2 FQGTGA. The CDR3 DNA sequence: TGTGCCAGCCGTGGGCCGGATGAAAAACTGTTTTTT. Its translation is CASRGPDEKLFF.

The gene calls are TRBV6-5 and TRBJ2-1; D assignment may be TRBD1 or TRBD2 (5 bases each). The CDR3 spans 14 residues. Germline loops: CDR1 MNHEY, CDR2 SVGAGI. V was pared by 5 bases and J by 8 bases, with 16 bases between. The CDR3 bases are TGTGCCAGCAGTCCCGGGACGGCAAGGGATGAGCAGTTCTTC. This encodes CASSPGTARDEQFF.

This chain links TRBV7-2 with TRBJ1-2; D is unresolved. The germline V gene has CDR1 SGHTA and CDR2 FQGNSA. With 2 bases removed from V and 1 base from J, the gap between germline ends came to 14 bases. This CDR3 is 16 amino acids long. In nucleotides, the CDR3 is TGTGCCAGCAGCTTAACTTCCAACGACATTAACTATGGCTACACCTTC. It codes for CASSLTSNDINYGYTF.

The chain couples TRBV7-9 to TRBJ2-7; 12 bases align to TRBD1. V shed 5 bases, J shed 4 bases, and the junction held 9 bases outside the gene matches. Per germline, CDR1 SEHNR and CDR2 FQNEAQ (reference sequence). CDR3 length: 16 amino acids. The CDR3 DNA is TGTGCCAGCAGCCAAAAGGGACAGGGGGCAAGATACGAGCAGTACTTC. The encoded protein is CASSQKGQGARYEQYF. Full variable domain (rest looked up from reference TRBV7-9 and TRBJ2-7): DTGVSQNPRHKITKRGQNVTFRCDPISEHNRLYWYRQTLGQGPEFLTYFQNEAQLEKSRLLSDRFSAERPKGSFSTLEIQRTEQGDSAMYLCASSQKGQGARYEQYFGPGTRLTVT.

This chain connects TRBV5-1 to TRBJ2-1; 13 bases match TRBD2. The V gene end was trimmed by 4 bases and the J gene end by 3 bases; junction bases not matched to a gene: 4. Germline V gives CDR1 SGHRS, CDR2 YFSETQ. The CDR3 is 16 residues long. CDR3: CASSPGLAGVYNEQFF. The CDR3 DNA reads TGCGCCAGCAGCCCCGGACTAGCGGGGGTCTACAATGAGCAGTTCTTC.